The rows below give T cell receptor beta chains drawn from one sample of a study of CD8+CD57+ T cells in acquired aplastic anemia. Via MiXCR, TCRdb re-called the reads, giving one row per CDR3 protein. The repertoire consists of around 140,000 distinct CDR3 sequences, with about 40% occurring once and the leading ten covering less than 8.5%. Material: sorted CD4+, CD8+, or CD8+CD57+ T cells (not recorded which) from PBMCs. Receptors originate from a human donor in good health, serving as a control. Both conserved end residues are trimmed from each CDR3.

V	J	length	CDR3
TRBV19	TRBJ2-7	14	ASSTRLGGFTYEQY
TRBV19	TRBJ2-2	13	ASSIGLARSGELF
TRBV6-1	TRBJ2-1	14	ASRPAGLAEYNEQF
TRBV7-2	TRBJ1-5	13	ASSLSRISNQPQH
TRBV20-1	TRBJ1-3	11	GGAKATGNTIY
TRBV7-7	TRBJ2-1	11	ASSRAQNHEQF
TRBV10-3	TRBJ1-4	15	AISDPSKAATNEKLF
TRBV12-3/TRBV12-4	TRBJ1-5	13	ASSPIGDSNQPQH
TRBV20-1	TRBJ1-6	11	SAGDRVGSPLH
TRBV10-3	TRBJ2-3	13	AISESTWSRDTQY
TRBV24-1	TRBJ1-1	13	ATSDSRTGRTEAF
TRBV20-1	TRBJ1-3	11	SASKGPGNTIY
TRBV7-6	TRBJ1-1	11	AISGLGNTEAF
TRBV20-1	TRBJ2-7	13	SATPGRPRTYEQY
TRBV4-2	TRBJ1-2	13	ASSLRDRGDYGYT
TRBV10-3	TRBJ1-4	12	AIADQGAPEKLF
TRBV19	TRBJ2-7	13	ASSVGQLNSYEQY
TRBV5-1	TRBJ1-3	14	ASSLGPTTSGNTIY
TRBV20-1	TRBJ2-3	11	SVPGRGTDTQY
TRBV9	TRBJ2-1	13	ASSVEGQAYNEQF
TRBV29-1	TRBJ2-1	10	SVGETRGEQF
TRBV29-1	TRBJ2-7	11	SVEDAAPGEQY
TRBV25-1	TRBJ1-1	11	ASSELRGGVAF
TRBV9	TRBJ1-2	13	ASSVTGMANYGYT
TRBV2	TRBJ2-7	12	ASSYRTGTHEQY
TRBV5-1	TRBJ2-3	14	ASRLSGGGSTDTQY
TRBV6-1	TRBJ2-4	15	ASSRYETSLAKNIQY
TRBV20-1	TRBJ2-1	14	SAAFGTSGAGNEQF
TRBV19	TRBJ1-5	12	ASSIRPGSQPQH
TRBV3-1	TRBJ1-5	11	ASSQAQGQPQH
TRBV20-1	TRBJ1-4	9	SARGREKLF
TRBV15	TRBJ1-1	10	ATSSLNTEAF
TRBV18	TRBJ2-2	10	ASSRSPGELF
TRBV5-1	TRBJ2-7	13	ASSLEGTGGTGQY
TRBV12-3/TRBV12-4	TRBJ2-1	10	ASSKEYNEQF
TRBV12-3/TRBV12-4	TRBJ2-2	10	ASRTNTGELF
TRBV5-1	TRBJ1-1	11	ASSWEENTEAF
TRBV25-1	TRBJ2-7	10	ASSPTPDEQY
TRBV29-1	TRBJ2-7	11	SVEVQFPYEQY
TRBV19	TRBJ1-5	12	ASSITGVYSNQH
TRBV20-1	TRBJ2-1	10	SARPTGFQQF
TRBV3-1	TRBJ2-1	10	ASSQGRNEQF
TRBV7-9	TRBJ1-6	13	ASSLREVNNSPLH
TRBV24-1	TRBJ2-1	13	ATSDWRGASKEQF
TRBV5-1	TRBJ2-3	10	ASSLEVDTQY
TRBV24-1	TRBJ2-3	12	ATRSAGGVDTQY
TRBV5-1	TRBJ2-6	13	ASRPQGSGANVLT
TRBV10-2	TRBJ2-1	12	ASSRTGSPREQF
TRBV14	TRBJ2-7	15	ASSWGGGLANSYEQY
TRBV3-1	TRBJ2-7	13	ASSHVRSGNYEQY
TRBV2	TRBJ2-7	10	ASSETRYEQY
TRBV11-2	TRBJ2-7	10	ASSFGPYEQY
TRBV10-1	TRBJ1-2	13	ATNGTGGAYYGYT
TRBV12-3/TRBV12-4	TRBJ2-5	13	ASRHRQGLGETQY
TRBV9	TRBJ2-5	12	ASSTQTGQETQY